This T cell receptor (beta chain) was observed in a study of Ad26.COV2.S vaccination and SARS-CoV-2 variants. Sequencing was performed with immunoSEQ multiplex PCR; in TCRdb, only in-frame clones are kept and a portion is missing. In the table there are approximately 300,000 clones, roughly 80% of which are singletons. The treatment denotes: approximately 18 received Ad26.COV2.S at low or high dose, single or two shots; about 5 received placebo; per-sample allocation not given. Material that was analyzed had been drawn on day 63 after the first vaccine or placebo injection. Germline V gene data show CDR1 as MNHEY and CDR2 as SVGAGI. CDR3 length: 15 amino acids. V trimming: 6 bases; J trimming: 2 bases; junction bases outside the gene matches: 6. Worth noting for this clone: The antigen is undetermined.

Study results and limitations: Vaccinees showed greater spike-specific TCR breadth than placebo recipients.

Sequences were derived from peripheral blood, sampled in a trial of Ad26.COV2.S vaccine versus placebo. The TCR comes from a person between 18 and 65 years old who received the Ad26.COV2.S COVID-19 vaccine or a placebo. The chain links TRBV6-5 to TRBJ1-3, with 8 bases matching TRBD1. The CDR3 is CASRGDRSTGNTIYF. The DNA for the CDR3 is TGTGCCAGCAGAGGGGACAGGTCGACTGGAAACACCATATATTTT.